Reported below is one T cell receptor (beta chain). This sample was included in a study of blood T cell repertoires in COVID-19. Overall study: From T cells, B-cell-depleted T cells, or PBMCs came the material, which was cDNA or gDNA.

Using immunoSEQ multiplex PCR, the repertoire was profiled, and TCRdb retains in-frame clones only, with some absent. The sample lists 95,000 to 150,000 clones; around 90% were seen once. CDR1 and CDR2 (germline): LNHDA, SQIVND (reference sequence). Trimming cost V 5 bases and J 8 bases; bases outside gene matches: 7. The length of the CDR3 is 14 residues. The clonotype was recovered from a woman aged 50 to 65 with active or convalescent COVID-19. Input material: peripheral blood. The chain joins TRBV19 to TRBJ1-4, with 8 positions matching TRBD1. This chain's CDR3 is CASSRQTGDEKLFF. The CDR3 DNA reads TGTGCCAGTAGTCGGCAGACAGGGGACGAAAAACTGTTTTTT.